These 11 T cell receptor beta chains came from one sample sequenced in a study of cytomegalovirus exposure and HLA in healthy donors. The PCR contained 60 Vbeta and 13 Jbeta primers. Assay: immunoSEQ multiplex PCR; the TCRdb copy retains only in-frame clones and omits some. Counted here are some 200,000 clones, more than 75% occurring once; the ten biggest clones make up approximately 2.5%. Specimen: PBMCs. Receptors originate from a woman aged 40 to 55 in good health and CMV-seronegative.

This clone has a single count. The chain couples TRBV5-1 to TRBJ2-5; 7 nucleotides match TRBD2. The germline V gene has CDR1 SGHRS and CDR2 YFSETQ. The ends lost 0 bases at V and 0 bases at J; junction bases unmatched: 5. This CDR3 has 16 residues. The CDR3 is CASSLGASGHQETQYF. CDR3 sequence (DNA): TGCGCCAGCAGCTTGGGGGCTAGCGGCCACCAAGAGACCCAGTACTTC. Drawing the rest from reference TRBV5-1 and TRBJ2-5, the complete variable domain is KAGVTQTPRYLIKTRGQQVTLSCSPISGHRSVSWYQQTPGQGLQFLFEYFSETQRNKGNFPGRFSGRQFSNSRSEMNVSTLELGDSALYLCASSLGASGHQETQYFGPGTRLLVL.

This clone appeared a single time. The chain links TRBV4-1 to TRBJ2-7, with 9 bases that match TRBD1. Trimming took 4 bases from V and 1 from J; bases not matched to a gene: 8. The CDR3 runs 16 residues. Germline V gene lookup returns CDR1 MGHRA and CDR2 YSYEKL. The CDR3 reads CASSPADRGNSYEQYF. Here the CDR3 DNA reads TGCGCCAGCAGCCCCGCGGACAGGGGTAATTCCTACGAGCAGTACTTC.

The chain joins TRBV5-6 to TRBJ2-1; a possible D gene is TRBD1 (6 bases). V was cut by 2 bases and J by 5 bases, with 8 bases left in between. There are 13 residues in the CDR3. Germline V CDR1 and CDR2: SGHDT, YYEEEE. The CDR3 DNA reads as TGTGCCAGCAGCTTAACAGGGAACAATGAGCAGTTCTTC. The encoded protein is CASSLTGNNEQFF.

V and J are TRBV4-2 and TRBJ2-2; 14 nucleotides align to TRBD2. Per the germline V gene, CDR1 is LGHNA and CDR2 is YNFKEQ. CDR3 length equals 20 residues. V shed 5 bases, J shed 1 base, and the junction held 12 bases outside the gene matches. For the CDR3, the DNA is TGTGCCAGCAGCTATGTCCGGACTAGCGGGAGGACCTTGAACACCGGGGAGCTGTTTTTT. Protein: CASSYVRTSGRTLNTGELFF.

The chain recombines TRBV5-1 with TRBJ2-1, with D possibly matching TRBD1 (7 bases). Trimming pared 3 bases from V and 9 bases from J, leaving 19 bases between. Germline V gene data show CDR1 as SGHRS and CDR2 as YFSETQ. The CDR3 extends over 15 amino acids. The CDR3 sequence: CASSWEDRSRGEQFF. Written as DNA, the CDR3 is TGCGCCAGCAGCTGGGAGGACAGGAGTCGGGGTGAGCAGTTCTTC.

The chain couples TRBV4-2 to TRBJ1-1; a possible D gene is TRBD1 (6 bases). V lost 1 base, J lost 3 bases, and 12 bases lay in between. This CDR3 is built from 15 residues. Germline assignment: CDR1 LGHNA and CDR2 YNFKEQ. The CDR3 bases are TGTGCCAGCAGCCAAGTCAGGGGAGGGGACACTGAAGCTTTCTTT. Translation: CASSQVRGGDTEAFF.

This CDR3 reads CASSLSSQGIAYTQYF. The CDR3 coding sequence is TGTGCCAGCAGTTTATCGTCCCAGGGGATTGCCTATACGCAGTATTTT. This chain joins TRBV27 and TRBJ2-3, with D maybe TRBD1 (6 bases). Germline V gene sequence: CDR1 MNHEY, CDR2 SMNVEV (reference sequence). The V end was cut by 0 bases, the J end by 7 bases, with 17 bases between. The CDR3 is made up of 16 amino acids.

To note about this clone: Other nucleotide sequences in the sample specify the same CDR3. This chain connects TRBV2 to TRBJ2-7, with TRBD1 matching over 7 bases. The CDR3 covers 13 residues. J was trimmed by 3 bases and V by 4 bases; bases with no gene match: 3. Germline loops: CDR1 SNHLY, CDR2 FYNNEI. Here the CDR3 reads CASSGGDSYEQYF. Written as DNA, the CDR3 is TGTGCCAGCAGTGGAGGGGACAGCTACGAGCAGTACTTC.

This rearrangement joins TRBV9 to TRBJ2-3; 9 bases are shared with TRBD2. CDR3 length: 16 amino acids. Germline V gives CDR1 SGDLS, CDR2 YYNGEE. Germline trimming cut 4 bases from V and 1 base from J; bases unmatched to any gene: 7. The CDR3 reads CASSPSERGGTDTQYF. The CDR3 DNA sequence: TGTGCCAGCAGCCCTTCGGAGCGGGGGGGCACAGATACGCAGTATTTT.

CDR3 in DNA: TGCGCCAGCAGCCGCGGGAGTTCGTTGGAGACCCAGTACTTC. This translates into CASSRGSSLETQYF. This chain uses TRBV5-1 with TRBJ2-5; 7 bases are shared with TRBD2. This CDR3 is built from 14 residues. Germline trimming cut 4 bases from V and 5 bases from J; bases unmatched to any gene: 8. Germline V gene data show CDR1 as SGHRS and CDR2 as YFSETQ. The full variable domain, in which reference TRBV5-1 and TRBJ2-5 provide the parts outside the CDR3, is KAGVTQTPRYLIKTRGQQVTLSCSPISGHRSVSWYQQTPGQGLQFLFEYFSETQRNKGNFPGRFSGRQFSNSRSEMNVSTLELGDSALYLCASSRGSSLETQYFGPGTRLLVL.

The chain joins TRBV7-9 to TRBJ2-5; tentatively, D is TRBD2 (5 bases). Trimming stripped 5 bases from V and 0 bases from J, with 7 bases between. The germline gives CDR1 SEHNR, CDR2 FQNEAQ (reference sequence). CDR3 length equals 13 residues. The DNA for the CDR3 is TGTGCCAGCAGCCGGACTTACCAAGAGACCCAGTACTTC. Translated, it gives CASSRTYQETQYF.